This T cell receptor (beta chain) was documented in a study of cytomegalovirus exposure and HLA in healthy donors. PCR amplification relied on 60 Vbeta primers (plus 13 Jbeta primers). Assay: immunoSEQ multiplex PCR; the TCRdb copy retains only in-frame clones and omits some. The data show about 140,000 clones, with 66% seen just once and approximately 1.6% held by the top ten. CDR3 length: 14 residues. Germline V gene lookup returns CDR1 SGHRS and CDR2 YFSETQ. Trimming removed 5 bases from V and 5 bases from J; junction bases left unmatched: 5. This receptor was taken from a human donor in good health. The chain recombines TRBV5-1 with TRBJ1-4, with 8 bases fitting TRBD1. Specimen: PBMCs. CDR3 in amino acids: CASRPGGANEKLFF. The CDR3, as DNA: TGCGCCAGCAGACCAGGGGGCGCGAATGAAAAACTGTTTTTT.